These 26 T cell receptor beta chains share one sample of origin, sequenced in a study of CD8+ T cells in alopecia areata. RNA was extracted and reverse transcribed into cDNA as the sequencing template. The assay was immunoSEQ multiplex PCR, and TCRdb's table has in-frame clones only and misses some. The profile shows roughly 64,000 clones, about 40% of them singletons. The source material was NKG2D-low CD8+ T cells sorted from blood. Source of these receptors: a human donor with alopecia areata.

The gene calls are TRBV21-1 and TRBJ2-1; the table names TRBD1, a call not compared with the DNA. TRBV21-1 is tagged as a pseudogene. This CDR3 is 20 amino acids long. Here the CDR3 reads CASRGVRKGTADIFDNEQFF. The CDR3 nucleotides read TGTGCCAGCAGAGGGGTCAGAAAGGGGACAGCCGATATTTTTGACAATGAGCAGTTCTTC.

The rearrangement joins TRBV13 to TRBJ2-7; 8 bases agree with TRBD2. The V and J ends lost 4 bases and 2 bases, in that order; junction bases with no gene match: 7. The CDR3 is made up of 15 amino acids. Germline-derived CDR1 and CDR2 are PRHDT and FYEKMQ (reference sequence). The DNA of the CDR3 is TGTGCCAGCAGCTCAACCGGGACTAGTCCCTACGAGCAGTACTTC. Translated: CASSSTGTSPYEQYF.

The chain links TRBV4-1 to TRBJ1-2; D remains unclear. V lost 1 base, J lost 4 bases, and 13 bases lay in between. This CDR3 contains 15 residues. The V gene's germline CDR1 is MGHRA and CDR2 YSYEKL. CDR3 sequence reads: CASSQGRRNSYGYTF. The CDR3 DNA is TGCGCCAGCAGCCAAGGAAGGAGGAACTCCTATGGCTACACCTTC.

The chain couples TRBV6-6 to TRBJ1-5; D gene ambiguous. V was cut by 2 bases and J by 1 base, with 6 bases left in between. CDR3 length equals 14 residues. Per germline, CDR1 MNHNY and CDR2 SVGAGI (reference sequence). The CDR3 nucleotides read TGTGCCAGCAGTTACGCAGGAAGCAATCAGCCCCAGCATTTT. It specifies CASSYAGSNQPQHF.

In this sample, this clone turned up once. V usage is TRBV13 and J usage is TRBJ1-1; the D is unclear. This CDR3 is built from 13 residues. CDR1 is PRHDT, CDR2 FYEKMQ, per germline (reference sequence). Between the trimmed V and J ends, which lost 1 base and 11 bases, there was a span of 14 bases. CDR3 nucleotide sequence: TGTGCCAGCAGCTTAGATAGGAAGGCATGGGCTTTCTTT. Translated, it gives CASSLDRKAWAFF.

This clone occurred a few times. The chain uses TRBV5-1 and TRBJ2-7, with TRBD1 matching 9 bases. This CDR3 comprises 16 residues. Germline V lookup: CDR1 SGHRS, CDR2 YFSETQ. The junction had 8 bases not matched to a gene; V was cut back by 2 bases and J by 2 bases. The CDR3 DNA follows: TGCGCCAGCAGCTTTGACCGGGACAGGGTAACCTACGAGCAGTACTTC. Protein product: CASSFDRDRVTYEQYF.

V gene TRBV6-6 combines with J gene TRBJ2-4; the match to TRBD1 covers 8 bases. Germline CDR1 reads MNHNY; CDR2 reads SVGAGI (reference sequence). This CDR3 comprises 16 residues. J gave up 0 bases and V 2 bases, and 3 bases lay outside the gene matches. For the CDR3, the DNA is TGTGCCAGCAGTTACGAGGACAGGGAAGCCAAAAACATTCAGTACTTC. It codes for CASSYEDREAKNIQYF.

J is TRBJ2-1 and V is TRBV6-1; D perhaps matches TRBD2 (5 bases). The CDR3 is made up of 14 amino acids. V was cut by 1 base and J by 5 bases, with 9 bases left in between. Germline lookup yields CDR1 MNHNS and CDR2 SASEGT. As DNA, the CDR3 is TGTGCCAGCAGTGAAGTGGACTTGGACAATGAGCAGTTCTTC. Translated: CASSEVDLDNEQFF.

This clone was seen a handful of times. This sequence joins TRBV19 and TRBJ1-1; D is uncertain. Germline values: CDR1 LNHDA, CDR2 SQIVND (reference sequence). CDR3 size: 12 residues. Trimming took 1 base from V and 2 from J, leaving 2 bases between them. The CDR3 is CASSIGNTEAFF. The CDR3 nucleotides are TGTGCCAGTAGTATAGGTAACACTGAAGCTTTCTTT.

V gene TRBV29-1 combines with J gene TRBJ2-7; perhaps TRBD2 as D (6 bases). V gave up 6 bases and J gave up 2 bases, with 11 bases separating them. The CDR3 contains 12 residues. The germline CDR1 and CDR2 sequences are SQVTM and ANQGSEA. The CDR3 DNA reads as TGCAGCGTAGTCGGGGGAACCTACGAGCAGTACTTC. Its translation: CSVVGGTYEQYF.

This chain links TRBV5-6 with TRBJ1-1, with D hard to call. Trimming shortened V by 0 bases and J by 0 bases, and 9 bases separated the two germline ends. The CDR3 runs 15 residues. Germline loops: CDR1 SGHDT, CDR2 YYEEEE. CDR3 DNA: TGTGCCAGCAGCTTGGTCGCTTCTATGAACACTGAAGCTTTCTTT. It specifies CASSLVASMNTEAFF.

This clone has more than one count but fewer than ten. The chain links TRBV7-9 to TRBJ1-2; possible D gene TRBD1, 5 bases. The germline V gene has CDR1 SEHNR and CDR2 FQNEAQ (reference sequence). The CDR3 is 13 residues long. V gave up 10 bases and J gave up 8 bases, with 20 bases separating them. CDR3 coding DNA: TGTGCCACCTTCCCTCAGGGATTTGGCGGCTACACCTTC. It translates to CATFPQGFGGYTF.

This chain uses TRBV5-1 with TRBJ2-1, with 9 bases that match TRBD2. The germline CDR1 and CDR2 sequences are SGHRS and YFSETQ. The CDR3 runs 17 residues. V lost 2 bases and J lost 4; bases outside the gene matches: 10. The CDR3 loop reads CASSFPPSGLAYNEQFF. In DNA form, the CDR3 reads TGCGCCAGCAGCTTTCCCCCCTCGGGACTAGCTTACAATGAGCAGTTCTTC.

This rearrangement joins TRBV27 to TRBJ2-1; D is uncertain. This CDR3 has 13 amino acids. The germline V gene has CDR1 MNHEY and CDR2 SMNVEV (reference sequence). The V gene lost 8 bases and the J gene lost 8 bases, with 16 bases spanning the gap. The CDR3 nucleotides are TGTGCCAGCTCCTGGCGCGGTGTACATGAGCAGTTCTTC. Residues: CASSWRGVHEQFF.

The rearrangement joins TRBV4-3 to TRBJ2-5; D might be TRBD2 (6 bases). V gave up 0 bases and J gave up 5 bases, with 19 bases separating them. This CDR3 is built from 17 residues. CDR1 and CDR2 from the germline V gene are LGHNA and YSLEER. Here the CDR3 reads CASSQDWAGRPDETQYF. CDR3 DNA sequence: TGCGCCAGCAGCCAAGATTGGGCGGGGCGGCCGGATGAGACCCAGTACTTC.

This chain links TRBV7-9 with TRBJ2-3; D may correspond to TRBD1 or TRBD2 (5 bases each). Per germline, CDR1 SEHNR and CDR2 FQNEAQ (reference sequence). The CDR3 runs 14 residues. V dropped 5 bases and J dropped 7 bases, with 16 bases sitting between them. Here the CDR3 reads CASSLPGPRNTQYF. Written as DNA, the CDR3 is TGTGCCAGCAGCCTCCCGGGACCCCGAAATACGCAGTATTTT.

This clone was counted once. The chain carries TRBV7-9 and TRBJ2-7; 9 nucleotides line up with TRBD1. The V and J ends lost 7 bases and 4 bases, in that order; junction bases with no gene match: 8. Germline CDR1 SEHNR, CDR2 FQNEAQ (reference sequence). The CDR3 is made up of 14 amino acids. CDR3 region: CASTSRDREYEQYF. DNA of the CDR3: TGTGCCAGCACTTCCAGGGACAGGGAGTACGAGCAGTACTTC.

This chain links TRBV18 with TRBJ2-7; 8 positions match TRBD1. Looked up from germline, CDR1 is KGHSH and CDR2 is LQKENI. The CDR3 contains 13 residues. The V segment lost 4 bases and the J segment 2 bases; nucleotides outside the gene matches: 1. The CDR3 sequence is CASSQDRAYEQYF. The CDR3 region has the DNA TGTGCCAGCTCACAGGACAGGGCCTACGAGCAGTACTTC.

The V gene is TRBV7-2, the J gene TRBJ2-5, with a tentative D call TRBD1 (5 bases). This CDR3 region has 15 residues. Germline CDR1 and CDR2: SGHTA and FQGNSA. The V end lost 6 bases, the J end lost 2 bases, and 16 bases lay between the germline ends. The DNA of the CDR3 is TGTGCCAGCAGGAGGCTTCAGGCAGGGCAAGAGACCCAGTACTTC. Residues: CASRRLQAGQETQYF.

This clone appeared a few times. The rearrangement joins TRBV4-1 to TRBJ2-1; tentative D call: TRBD1 (6 bases). Trimming removed 4 bases from V and 6 bases from J, with 10 bases in between. The CDR3 spans 13 residues. In germline, CDR1 is MGHRA, CDR2 YSYEKL. This chain's CDR3 is CASSPGTSNEQFF. Written as DNA, the CDR3 is TGCGCCAGCAGCCCGGGGACAAGCAATGAGCAGTTCTTC.

The J gene is TRBJ1-2, the V gene TRBV29-1; D remains unclear. Trimming left V 0 bases short and J 6 bases short, with 14 bases between. The CDR3 has 14 amino acids. The germline CDR1 and CDR2 sequences are SQVTM and ANQGSEA. The DNA of the CDR3 is TGCAGCGTTGAAGACCCCTCCCCTCTGGATGGCTACACCTTC. It translates to CSVEDPSPLDGYTF.

The chain couples TRBV7-6 to TRBJ2-5, with no clear D. Germline V gives CDR1 SGHVS, CDR2 FNYEAQ. With 4 bases removed from V and 1 base from J, the gap between germline ends came to 13 bases. This CDR3 region has 15 residues. The CDR3 reads CASSSSLVSQETQYF. In nucleotides, the CDR3 is TGTGCCAGCAGCTCCTCCCTCGTCTCCCAAGAGACCCAGTACTTC.

There are a few counts of this clone. The chain carries TRBV4-3 and TRBJ2-5; TRBD1 matches 8 bases. The germline CDR1 and CDR2 sequences are LGHNA and YSLEER. The CDR3 is made up of 17 amino acids. V was pared by 1 base and J by 3 bases, with 10 bases of the junction left unmatched. The CDR3 DNA follows: TGCGCCAGCAGCCAAGTTGCAGGGGGCGCGAACGAAGAGACCCAGTACTTC. It codes for CASSQVAGGANEETQYF.

The chain combines TRBV5-1 with TRBJ2-7; D might be TRBD1 (5 bases). Trimming stripped 0 bases from V and 2 bases from J, with 6 bases between. This CDR3 has 13 amino acids. Germline V CDR1 and CDR2: SGHRS, YFSETQ. CDR3 in DNA: TGCGCCAGCAGCTTGGACAGGACCTACGAGCAGTACTTC. Encoded protein: CASSLDRTYEQYF.

This chain connects TRBV25-1 to TRBJ2-1; 8 bases align to TRBD1. The junction had 2 bases not matched to a gene; V was cut back by 2 bases and J by 2 bases. The germline gives CDR1 MGHDK, CDR2 SYGVNS. The length of the CDR3 is 15 residues. The CDR3, as DNA: TGTGCCAGCAGTGAAGGACAGGGAACCTACAATGAGCAGTTCTTC. Its translation is CASSEGQGTYNEQFF.

The genes are TRBV7-9 and TRBJ2-7; 8 bases align to TRBD2. The CDR3 covers 15 residues. Germline-derived CDR1 and CDR2 are SEHNR and FQNEAQ (reference sequence). With 4 bases clipped from V and 6 bases from J, the junction kept 11 bases outside the gene matches. CDR3 bases: TGTGCCAGCAGCTCCCCCACGGGACTAGAGGGCGAGCAGTACTTC. Residues: CASSSPTGLEGEQYF.